The 16 T cell receptor beta chains given below trace back to one sample, sequenced in a study of CD4 and CD8 cells across lung adenocarcinoma regions. From the PCR reads, TCRdb called clonotypes with MiXCR, one entry per CDR3 protein. The sample includes about 2,400 distinct CDR3 sequences, around 49% seen only once; the top ten take less than 20%. The sequencing input was CD4+ T cells from the center of a lung tumor. These receptors came from a female donor with lung adenocarcinoma. The CD4 and CD8 labels of this study may be unreliable.

In its sample, this clonotype was seen once. The V gene is TRBV28, the J gene TRBJ1-1; D remains unclear. With 5 bases removed from V and 0 bases from J, the gap between germline ends came to 7 bases. CDR1 and CDR2 (germline): MDHEN, SYDVKM. The CDR3 has 13 amino acids. CDR3 sequence (DNA): TGTGCCAGCAGTAGGACTCTGAACACTGAAGCTTTCTTT. Encoded protein: CASSRTLNTEAFF.

This clonotype was counted between two and nine times. This chain links TRBV6-5 with TRBJ2-2; D might be TRBD1 or TRBD2, each matching 6 bases. Trimming removed 0 bases from V and 7 bases from J, with 12 bases in between. The length of the CDR3 is 15 residues. Germline V gene lookup returns CDR1 MNHEY and CDR2 SVGAGI. The CDR3 sequence is CASSYSTGARGELFF. The CDR3 DNA follows: TGTGCCAGCAGTTACTCCACGGGGGCGCGCGGGGAGCTGTTTTTT.

The chain joins TRBV6-1 to TRBJ2-4, with 8 bases that match TRBD2. Per the germline V gene, CDR1 is MNHNS and CDR2 is SASEGT. The V and J ends lost 2 bases and 0 bases, in that order; junction bases with no gene match: 12. The CDR3 is 19 residues long. CDR3 bases: TGTGCCAGCAGTGAATTCGGCGGGAGGTCAATCTTAGCCAAAAACATTCAGTACTTC. It is translated as CASSEFGGRSILAKNIQYF.

The chain has TRBV6-1 and TRBJ2-1; 9 positions agree with TRBD1. Trimming took 9 bases from V and 2 from J; bases not matched to a gene: 5. Germline V CDR1 and CDR2: MNHNS, SASEGT. CDR3 length equals 14 residues. The CDR3 region has the DNA TGTGCCAGTGGGGACAGGGAAACCTACAATGAGCAGTTCTTC. It yields the protein CASGDRETYNEQFF.

V gene TRBV10-2 combines with J gene TRBJ2-3; possibly TRBD2 for D (6 bases). Germline loops: CDR1 WSHSY, CDR2 SAAADI. This CDR3 has 14 amino acids. The V end lost 0 bases, the J end lost 8 bases, and 12 bases lay between the germline ends. CDR3 bases: TGCGCCAGCAGTGAGTCGGCTGGGACTGGTACGCAGTATTTT. Its translation: CASSESAGTGTQYF.

The genes are TRBV6-1 and TRBJ2-5, with 8 positions matching TRBD1. Germline assignment: CDR1 MNHNS and CDR2 SASEGT. Trimming removed 8 bases from V and 7 bases from J; junction bases left unmatched: 15. This CDR3 has 15 residues. The CDR3: CASWRAATGDVTQYF. The DNA of the CDR3 is TGTGCCAGCTGGCGCGCGGCGACAGGGGACGTGACCCAGTACTTC.

This clonotype was seen just once. The chain is built from TRBV27 and TRBJ2-1; either TRBD1 or TRBD2 may fit D (5 bases each). V lost 8 bases and J lost 9, with 17 bases in between. Per germline, CDR1 MNHEY and CDR2 SMNVEV (reference sequence). CDR3 length: 13 residues. In DNA form, the CDR3 reads TGTGCCAGCCGCCGAGGGGATTGGAGTGAGCAGTTCTTC. Residues: CASRRGDWSEQFF.

Concerning this clonotype: One junction end does not reproduce the germline sequence, and a read error may be involved. J is TRBJ2-4 and V is TRBV10-1; a possible D gene is TRBD1 (7 bases). Germline lookup yields CDR1 WNHNN and CDR2 SYGVQD (reference sequence). The CDR3 runs 15 residues. CDR3: CSRGVGGRDQDTQYF. In DNA, the CDR3 is TGCTCCAGGGGGGTTGGTGGCCGTGACCAAGACACCCAGTACTTC.

To note about this clonotype: A much larger clone lies one base from this, so it may be a read error. The chain recombines TRBV6-1 with TRBJ2-7; no definite D call. Germline V gene lookup returns CDR1 MNHNS and CDR2 SASEGT. This CDR3 is 13 amino acids long. This CDR3 is CSSSESWIYEQYF. CDR3 DNA: TGTTCCAGCAGTGAAAGTTGGATCTACGAGCAGTACTTC.

The chain uses TRBV11-2 and TRBJ2-1, with D possibly being TRBD2 (6 bases). The end of the DNA is better explained by TRBJ2-7, so the J call may be wrong. Germline lookup yields CDR1 SGHAT and CDR2 FQNNGV. The CDR3 has 14 residues. The CDR3 region is CASSLGWGVYEQYF. The CDR3 DNA follows: TGTGCCAGCAGCTTAGGATGGGGGGTTTACGAGCAGTACTTC.

This chain links TRBV10-3 with TRBJ2-3, with 9 bases that match TRBD1. This CDR3 region has 14 residues. The germline gives CDR1 ENHRY, CDR2 SYGVKD. V lost 4 bases to trimming and J lost 4 bases; unmatched junction nucleotides: 3. The CDR3 spells CAISVNRGPDTQYF. The CDR3 DNA is TGTGCCATCAGTGTTAACAGGGGGCCAGATACGCAGTATTTT.

This clonotype counts as large. The V gene is TRBV6-1, the J gene TRBJ1-1; D is perhaps TRBD1 (5 bases). Trimming removed 5 bases at V and 0 bases at J, with 10 bases between. The germline gives CDR1 MNHNS, CDR2 SASEGT. The CDR3 totals 14 residues. The CDR3 spells CASSRDPLNTEAFF. As DNA, the CDR3 is TGTGCCAGCAGTAGGGACCCTCTGAACACTGAAGCTTTCTTT.

This clonotype was observed a few times. The chain uses TRBV10-2 and TRBJ2-5, with D unresolved. V lost 2 bases and J lost 2, with 9 bases in between. Per germline, CDR1 WSHSY and CDR2 SAAADI. The CDR3 is made up of 14 amino acids. CDR3 amino acids: CASSERTAQETQYF. CDR3 DNA: TGCGCCAGCAGTGAGCGAACCGCACAAGAGACCCAGTACTTC.

J is TRBJ2-1 and V is TRBV7-2, with 8 bases aligning to TRBD2. The CDR3 runs 16 residues. The J segment lost 4 bases and the V segment lost 5 bases, leaving 10 bases of the junction unmatched. CDR1 is SGHTA, CDR2 FQGNSA, per germline. Written as DNA, the CDR3 is TGTGCCAGCAGCACGCAAGCGGGAGTGGGGTACAATGAGCAGTTCTTC. It is translated as CASSTQAGVGYNEQFF. Looking up the rest from reference TRBV7-2 and TRBJ2-1 gives the full variable domain: GAGVSQSPSNKVTEKGKDVELRCDPISGHTALYWYRQSLGQGLEFLIYFQGNSAPDKSGLPSDRFSAERTGGSVSTLTIQRTQQEDSAVYLCASSTQAGVGYNEQFFGPGTRLTVL.

By sample fraction, this clonotype is medium-sized. V is TRBV7-2 and J is TRBJ2-3, with a possible D match to TRBD2 (5 bases). Germline V lookup: CDR1 SGHTA, CDR2 FQGNSA. The CDR3 totals 15 residues. Trimming took off 4 bases at V and 2 bases at J, with 13 bases between the two ends. CDR3 sequence (DNA): TGTGCCAGCAGCTCTAGCCTCCTTACCACAGATACGCAGTATTTT. Its protein product is CASSSSLLTTDTQYF.

The V gene is TRBV6-1, the J gene TRBJ1-2, with D hard to call. The V end lost 3 bases, the J end lost 8 bases, and 10 bases lay between the germline ends. CDR3 size: 12 residues. Germline assignment: CDR1 MNHNS and CDR2 SASEGT. The CDR3 nucleotides are TGTGCCAGCAGTGAGTGGAGTGGCGGCTACACCTTC. It yields the protein CASSEWSGGYTF.